This is a list of T cell receptor beta chains from one sample in a study of CXCR3-negative and CXCR3-positive naive CD8 T cells. TCRdb reworked the 5' RACE reads into one entry per CDR3 protein, no DNA. The sample includes roughly 90,000 distinct CDR3 sequences. The sequencing input was naive CXCR3- CD8+ T cells from blood. The receptors derive from a human donor in good health. Some clones in this sample may be carry-over from other donors' samples. Each CDR3 is given with its conserved first and last residue. The order of the fields is V gene, J gene, CDR3 protein.

>TRBV7-2|TRBJ2-7
CASSLSHRPQTYEQYF
>TRBV7-9|TRBJ2-7
CASKGGTYEQYF
>TRBV11-2|TRBJ2-6
CVSSSGSGANVLTF
>TRBV7-9|TRBJ1-5
CASSGPGTDRYSNQPQHF
>TRBV27|TRBJ1-5
CATAQQGNQPQHF
>TRBV13|TRBJ2-1
CASSLNGDPLLNNEQFF
>TRBV29-1|TRBJ2-7
CSVGSPVEQYF
>TRBV20-1|TRBJ2-1
CSAREAEAGGPYYNEQFF
>TRBV5-1|TRBJ1-1
CASSFIGNSEAFF
>TRBV7-2|TRBJ2-7
CASSSVTSNEQYF
>TRBV12-3/TRBV12-4|TRBJ1-5
CASSYQGAVDQPQHF
>TRBV4-3|TRBJ2-3
CASSQEGTGSTDTQYF
>TRBV7-9|TRBJ1-1
CASRTYRGKNTEAFF
>TRBV29-1|TRBJ2-1
CSVYVRGQGPMLNYNEQFF
>TRBV5-6|TRBJ2-7
CASSLRASDRTAYEQYF
>TRBV28|TRBJ2-7
CASSLGPREQYF
>TRBV29-1|TRBJ1-1
CSVPEGNTEAFF
>TRBV28|TRBJ2-1
CASTDPGESDNEQFF
>TRBV9|TRBJ2-1
CASSVGPGNEQFF
>TRBV29-1|TRBJ2-1
CSVERGALAGIYNEQFF
>TRBV6-5|TRBJ2-3
CASSPGGTDTQYF
>TRBV5-8|TRBJ2-7
CASEMGSPYEQYF
>TRBV7-9|TRBJ2-7
CASSSNLTPGQTYEQYF
>TRBV7-3|TRBJ2-6
CASSLTPGAGANVLTF
>TRBV7-6|TRBJ2-7
CASSSPGQGLNSYEQYF
>TRBV13|TRBJ2-3
CASSYRDRFTDTQYF
>TRBV4-2|TRBJ2-3
CASSPSGGPDTQYF
>TRBV6-5|TRBJ2-1
CASSPDQFSAGVADNEQFF
>TRBV7-2|TRBJ2-3
CASSLVGRGVVADTQYF
>TRBV14|TRBJ2-1
CASSQQGSYNEQFF
>TRBV27|TRBJ2-2
CASSSLPGRGTGELFF
>TRBV7-9|TRBJ2-1
CASSSLERERSYNEQFF
>TRBV29-1|TRBJ2-1
CSVEGPYSSGSYNEQFF
>TRBV5-1|TRBJ2-7
CASSPGESGGAYEQYF
>TRBV16|TRBJ1-2
CASSVGQDYGYTF
>TRBV27|TRBJ2-3
CASSFGAPRRDTQYF
>TRBV7-6|TRBJ2-3
CASSLEPDTQYF
>TRBV23-1|TRBJ2-1
CASPILGVIAYNEQFF
>TRBV27|TRBJ2-1
CASSFGTSGRGEQFF
>TRBV11-2|TRBJ1-1
CASSMSSTEAFF